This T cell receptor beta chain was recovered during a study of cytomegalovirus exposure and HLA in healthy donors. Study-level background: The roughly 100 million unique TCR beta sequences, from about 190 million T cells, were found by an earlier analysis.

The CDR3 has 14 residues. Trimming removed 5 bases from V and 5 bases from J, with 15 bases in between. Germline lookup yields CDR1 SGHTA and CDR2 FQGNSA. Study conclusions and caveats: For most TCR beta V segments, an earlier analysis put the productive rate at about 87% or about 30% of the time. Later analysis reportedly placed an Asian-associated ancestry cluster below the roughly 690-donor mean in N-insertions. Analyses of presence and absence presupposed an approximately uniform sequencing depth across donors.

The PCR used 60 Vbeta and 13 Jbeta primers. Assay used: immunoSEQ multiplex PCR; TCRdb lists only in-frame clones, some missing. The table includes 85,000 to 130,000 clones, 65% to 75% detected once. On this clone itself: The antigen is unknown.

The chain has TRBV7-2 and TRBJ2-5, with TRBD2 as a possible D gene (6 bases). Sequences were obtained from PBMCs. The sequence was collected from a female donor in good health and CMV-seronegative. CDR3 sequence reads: CASSPGRWQETQYF. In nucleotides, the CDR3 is TGTGCCAGCAGCCCTGGGAGGTGGCAGGAGACCCAGTACTTC. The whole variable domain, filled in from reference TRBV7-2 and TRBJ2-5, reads GAGVSQSPSNKVTEKGKDVELRCDPISGHTALYWYRQSLGQGLEFLIYFQGNSAPDKSGLPSDRFSAERTGGSVSTLTIQRTQQEDSAVYLCASSPGRWQETQYFGPGTRLLVL.